This T cell receptor beta chain was recovered during a study of T cell repertoires in cytomegalovirus infection. A single record per CDR3 protein comes from TCRdb applying MiXCR to the reads. The table records some 120,000 distinct CDR3 sequences, over 30% of them present only once. For this clonotype: Antigen: not known.

The CDR3 consists of 14 residues. Between the trimmed V and J ends, which lost 4 bases and 4 bases, there was a span of 13 bases. Germline V gene data show CDR1 as SGHDN and CDR2 as FVKESK. This TCR came from a human donor in good health (CMV status not recorded). Some clones in this sample may be carry-over from other donors' samples. Here the sequenced sample was CD8+ T cells from cultured PBMCs, taken from culture after CMV antigen stimulation. The chain links TRBV14 to TRBJ1-1, with D tentatively TRBD1 (5 bases). The CDR3: CASSPRDLGTEAFF. CDR3 bases: TGTGCCAGCAGCCCCAGGGATCTCGGCACTGAAGCTTTCTTT.